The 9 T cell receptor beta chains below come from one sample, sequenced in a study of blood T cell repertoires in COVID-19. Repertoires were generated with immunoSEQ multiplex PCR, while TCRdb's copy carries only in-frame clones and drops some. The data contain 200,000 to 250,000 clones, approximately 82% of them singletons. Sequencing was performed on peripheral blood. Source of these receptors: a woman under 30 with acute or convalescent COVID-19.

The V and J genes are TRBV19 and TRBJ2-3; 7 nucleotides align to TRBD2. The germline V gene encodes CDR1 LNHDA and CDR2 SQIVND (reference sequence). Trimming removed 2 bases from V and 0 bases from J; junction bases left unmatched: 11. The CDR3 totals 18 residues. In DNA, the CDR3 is TGTGCCAGTAGTATACCCCTGGGGAGCGGGACTAGCACAGATACGCAGTATTTT. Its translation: CASSIPLGSGTSTDTQYF.

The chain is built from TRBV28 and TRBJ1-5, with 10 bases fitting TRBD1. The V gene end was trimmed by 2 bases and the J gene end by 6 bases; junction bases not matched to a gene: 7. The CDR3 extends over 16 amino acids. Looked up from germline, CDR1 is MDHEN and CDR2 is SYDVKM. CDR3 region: CASSLGQGVVGQPQHF. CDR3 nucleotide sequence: TGTGCCAGCAGTTTAGGACAGGGGGTGGTTGGTCAGCCCCAGCATTTT.

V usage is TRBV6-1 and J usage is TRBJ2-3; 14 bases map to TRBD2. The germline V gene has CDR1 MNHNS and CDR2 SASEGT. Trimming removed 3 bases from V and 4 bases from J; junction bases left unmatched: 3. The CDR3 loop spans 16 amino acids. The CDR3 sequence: CASSDGLAGGADTQYF. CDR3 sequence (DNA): TGTGCCAGCAGTGATGGACTAGCGGGAGGCGCAGATACGCAGTATTTT.

The chain's CDR3 is CASSAKAGTGNEKLFF. The CDR3 nucleotides read TGTGCCAGCAGCGCCAAAGCTGGGACAGGCAATGAAAAACTGTTTTTT. The chain combines TRBV9 with TRBJ1-4; 8 positions agree with TRBD1. The CDR3 spans 16 residues. V trimming: 3 bases; J trimming: 5 bases; junction bases outside the gene matches: 9. Germline V CDR1 and CDR2: SGDLS, YYNGEE.

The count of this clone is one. CDR3 loop: CAWSVRGSAQYF. The CDR3 bases are TGTGCCTGGAGTGTACGGGGGAGTGCGCAGTATTTT. The chain employs TRBV30 and TRBJ2-3; D possibly corresponds to TRBD2 (6 bases). Germline assignment: CDR1 GTSNPN and CDR2 SVGIG (reference sequence). The CDR3 runs to 12 residues. V was shortened by 0 bases and J by 10 bases, with 11 bases between the two germline ends.

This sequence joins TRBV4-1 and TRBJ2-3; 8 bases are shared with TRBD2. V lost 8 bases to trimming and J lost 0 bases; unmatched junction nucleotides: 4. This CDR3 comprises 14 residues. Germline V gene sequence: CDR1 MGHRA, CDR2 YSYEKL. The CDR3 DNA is TGCGCCAGCGACCGCGGGGGGAGCACAGATACGCAGTATTTT. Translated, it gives CASDRGGSTDTQYF.

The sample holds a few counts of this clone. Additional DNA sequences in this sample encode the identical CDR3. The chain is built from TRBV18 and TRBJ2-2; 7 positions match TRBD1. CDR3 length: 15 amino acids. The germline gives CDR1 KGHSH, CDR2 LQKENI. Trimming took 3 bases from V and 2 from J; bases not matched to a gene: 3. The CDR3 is CASSPQGVNTGELFF. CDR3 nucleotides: TGTGCCAGCTCACCTCAGGGGGTCAACACCGGGGAGCTGTTTTTT.

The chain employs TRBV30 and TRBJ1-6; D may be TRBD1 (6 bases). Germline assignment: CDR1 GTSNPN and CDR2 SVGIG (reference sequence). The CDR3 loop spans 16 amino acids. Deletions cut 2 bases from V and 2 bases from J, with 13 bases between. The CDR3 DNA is TGTGCCTGGAGTCTCGCAGGGGTCCCCTATAATTCACCCCTCCACTTT. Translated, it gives CAWSLAGVPYNSPLHF.

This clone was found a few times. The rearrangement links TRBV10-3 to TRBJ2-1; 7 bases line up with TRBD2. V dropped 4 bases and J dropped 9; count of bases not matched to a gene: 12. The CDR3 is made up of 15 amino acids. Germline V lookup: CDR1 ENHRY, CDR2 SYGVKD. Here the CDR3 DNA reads TGTGCCATCAGTGCCAACGGGGGGTATCGGGGTGAGCAGTTCTTC. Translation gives CAISANGGYRGEQFF.